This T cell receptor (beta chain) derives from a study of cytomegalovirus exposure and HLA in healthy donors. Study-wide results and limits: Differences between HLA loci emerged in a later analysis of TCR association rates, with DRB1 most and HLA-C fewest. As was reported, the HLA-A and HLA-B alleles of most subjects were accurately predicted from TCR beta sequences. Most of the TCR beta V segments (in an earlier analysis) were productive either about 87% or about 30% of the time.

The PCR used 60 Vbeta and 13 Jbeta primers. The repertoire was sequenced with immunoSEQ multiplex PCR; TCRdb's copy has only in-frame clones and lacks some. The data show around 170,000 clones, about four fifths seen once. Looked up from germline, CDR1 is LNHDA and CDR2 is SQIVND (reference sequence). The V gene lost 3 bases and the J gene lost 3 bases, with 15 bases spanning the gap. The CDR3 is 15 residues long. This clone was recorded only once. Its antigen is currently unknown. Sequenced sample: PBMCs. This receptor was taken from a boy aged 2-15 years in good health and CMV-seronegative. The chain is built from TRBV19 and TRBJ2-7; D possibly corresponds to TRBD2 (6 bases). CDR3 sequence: CASSIGVADIYEQYF. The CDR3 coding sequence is TGTGCCAGTAGTATTGGGGTAGCGGATATCTACGAGCAGTACTTC.